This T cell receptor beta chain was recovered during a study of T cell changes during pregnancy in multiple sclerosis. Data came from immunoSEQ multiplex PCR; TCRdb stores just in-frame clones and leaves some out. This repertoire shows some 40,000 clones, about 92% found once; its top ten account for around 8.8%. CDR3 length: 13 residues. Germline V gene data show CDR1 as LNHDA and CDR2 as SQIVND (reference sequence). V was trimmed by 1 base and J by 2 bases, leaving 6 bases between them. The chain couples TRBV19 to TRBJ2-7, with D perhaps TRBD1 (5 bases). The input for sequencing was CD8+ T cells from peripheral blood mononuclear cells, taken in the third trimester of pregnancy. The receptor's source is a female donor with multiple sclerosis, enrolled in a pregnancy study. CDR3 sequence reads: CASSIGTTYEQYF. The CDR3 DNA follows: TGTGCCAGTAGTATAGGGACAACCTACGAGCAGTACTTC.